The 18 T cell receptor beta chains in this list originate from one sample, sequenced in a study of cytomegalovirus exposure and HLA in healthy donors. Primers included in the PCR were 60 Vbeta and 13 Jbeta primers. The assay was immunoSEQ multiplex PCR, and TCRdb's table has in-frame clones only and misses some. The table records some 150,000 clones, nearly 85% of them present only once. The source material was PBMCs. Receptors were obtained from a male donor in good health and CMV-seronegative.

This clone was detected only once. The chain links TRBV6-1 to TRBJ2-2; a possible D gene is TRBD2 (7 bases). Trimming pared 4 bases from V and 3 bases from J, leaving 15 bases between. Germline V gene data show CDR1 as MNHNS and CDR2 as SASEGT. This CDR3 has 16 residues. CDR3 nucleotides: TGTGCCAGCAGTGGCCCTCGGGGGGCGCACACCGGGGAGCTGTTTTTT. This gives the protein CASSGPRGAHTGELFF.

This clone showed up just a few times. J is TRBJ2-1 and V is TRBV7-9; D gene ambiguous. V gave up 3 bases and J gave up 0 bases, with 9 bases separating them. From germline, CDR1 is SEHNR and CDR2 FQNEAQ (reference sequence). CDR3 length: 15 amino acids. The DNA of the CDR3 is TGTGCCAGCAGCTTCACCCGGTACTCCTACAATGAGCAGTTCTTC. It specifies CASSFTRYSYNEQFF.

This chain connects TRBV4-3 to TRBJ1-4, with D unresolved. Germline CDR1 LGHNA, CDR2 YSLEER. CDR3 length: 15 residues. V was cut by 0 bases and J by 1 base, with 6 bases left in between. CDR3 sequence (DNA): TGCGCCAGCAGCCAAGATCCAGGAACTAATGAAAAACTGTTTTTT. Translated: CASSQDPGTNEKLFF.

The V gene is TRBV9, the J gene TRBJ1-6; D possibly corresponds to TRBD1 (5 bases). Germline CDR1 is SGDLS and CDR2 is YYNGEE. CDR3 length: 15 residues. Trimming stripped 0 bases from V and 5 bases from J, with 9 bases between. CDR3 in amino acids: CASSVEARDNSPLHF. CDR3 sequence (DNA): TGTGCCAGCAGCGTAGAGGCCAGGGATAATTCACCCCTCCACTTT.

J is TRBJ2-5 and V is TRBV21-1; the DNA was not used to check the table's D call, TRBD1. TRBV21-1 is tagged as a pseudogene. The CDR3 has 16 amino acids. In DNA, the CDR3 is TGTGCCAGCAGCAAACCCCTCGACAGGGGGCAAGAGACCCAGTACTTC. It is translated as CASSKPLDRGQETQYF.

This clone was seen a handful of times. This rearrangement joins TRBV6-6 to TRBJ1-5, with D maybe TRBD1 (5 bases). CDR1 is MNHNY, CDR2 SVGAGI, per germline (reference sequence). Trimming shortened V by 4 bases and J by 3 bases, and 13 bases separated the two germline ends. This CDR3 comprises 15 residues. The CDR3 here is CASSSAGHNNQPQHF. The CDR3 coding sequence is TGTGCCAGCAGTTCAGCAGGACACAACAATCAGCCCCAGCATTTT.

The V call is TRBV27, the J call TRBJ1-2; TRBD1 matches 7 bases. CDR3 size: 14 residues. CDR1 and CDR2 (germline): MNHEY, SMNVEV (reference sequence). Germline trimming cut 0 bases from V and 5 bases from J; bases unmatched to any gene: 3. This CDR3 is CASSLSRTGYGYTF. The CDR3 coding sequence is TGTGCCAGCAGTTTATCCCGGACAGGTTATGGCTACACCTTC.

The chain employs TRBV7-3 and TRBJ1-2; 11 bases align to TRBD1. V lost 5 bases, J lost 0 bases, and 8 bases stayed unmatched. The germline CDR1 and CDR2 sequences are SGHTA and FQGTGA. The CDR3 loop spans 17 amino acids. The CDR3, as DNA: TGTGCCAGCAGCAAGGGTGGGACAGGGGGTTCTAACTATGGCTACACCTTC. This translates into CASSKGGTGGSNYGYTF.

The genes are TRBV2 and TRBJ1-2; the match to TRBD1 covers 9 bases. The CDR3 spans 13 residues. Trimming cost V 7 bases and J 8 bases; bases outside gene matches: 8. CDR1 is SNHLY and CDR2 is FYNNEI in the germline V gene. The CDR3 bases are TGTGCCAGCATCTTACAGGGGGCGAGCGGCTACACCTTC. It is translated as CASILQGASGYTF.

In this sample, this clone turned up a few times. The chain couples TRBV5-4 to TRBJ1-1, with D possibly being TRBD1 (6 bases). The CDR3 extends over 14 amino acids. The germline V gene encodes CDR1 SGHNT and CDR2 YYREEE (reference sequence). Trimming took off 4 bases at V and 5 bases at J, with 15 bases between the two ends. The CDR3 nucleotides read TGTGCCAGCAGCGATACAGGGTCGGGTACTGAAGCTTTCTTT. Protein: CASSDTGSGTEAFF.

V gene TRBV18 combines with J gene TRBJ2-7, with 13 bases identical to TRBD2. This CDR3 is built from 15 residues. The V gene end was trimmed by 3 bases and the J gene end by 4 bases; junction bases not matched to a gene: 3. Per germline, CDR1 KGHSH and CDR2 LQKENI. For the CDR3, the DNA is TGTGCCAGCTCACCTCCGGGACTAGCGGGGTACGAGCAGTACTTC. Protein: CASSPPGLAGYEQYF. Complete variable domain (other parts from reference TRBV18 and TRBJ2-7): NAGVMQNPRHLVRRRGQEARLRCSPMKGHSHVYWYRQLPEEGLKFMVYLQKENIIDESGMPKERFSAEFPKEGPSILRIQQVVRGDSAAYFCASSPPGLAGYEQYFGPGTRLTVT.

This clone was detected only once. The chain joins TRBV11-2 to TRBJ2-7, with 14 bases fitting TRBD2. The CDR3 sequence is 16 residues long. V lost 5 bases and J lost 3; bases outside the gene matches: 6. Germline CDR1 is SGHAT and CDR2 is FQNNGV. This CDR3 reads CASSPPGTSGSYEQYF. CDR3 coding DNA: TGTGCCAGCAGCCCACCCGGGACTAGCGGGAGCTACGAGCAGTACTTC.

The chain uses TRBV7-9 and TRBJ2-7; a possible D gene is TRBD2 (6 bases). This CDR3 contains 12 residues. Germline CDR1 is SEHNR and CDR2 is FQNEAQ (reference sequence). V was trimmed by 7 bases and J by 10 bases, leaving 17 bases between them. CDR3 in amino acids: CASNLQGGNQYF. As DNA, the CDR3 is TGTGCCAGCAACCTCCAGGGCGGGAACCAGTACTTC.

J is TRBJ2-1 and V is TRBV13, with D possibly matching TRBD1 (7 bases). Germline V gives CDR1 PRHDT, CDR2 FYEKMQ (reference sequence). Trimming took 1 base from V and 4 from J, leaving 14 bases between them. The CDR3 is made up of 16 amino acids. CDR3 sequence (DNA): TGTGCCAGCAGCTTAGTTGGGCAGGGGGGTTACAATGAGCAGTTCTTC. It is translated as CASSLVGQGGYNEQFF.

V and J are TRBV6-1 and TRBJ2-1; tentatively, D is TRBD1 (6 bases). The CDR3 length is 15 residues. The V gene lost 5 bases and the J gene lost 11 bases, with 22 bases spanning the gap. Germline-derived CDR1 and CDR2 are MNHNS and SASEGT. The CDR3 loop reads CASSTQTGLSSKQFF. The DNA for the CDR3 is TGTGCCAGCAGTACCCAGACAGGTTTGAGTAGTAAGCAGTTCTTC.

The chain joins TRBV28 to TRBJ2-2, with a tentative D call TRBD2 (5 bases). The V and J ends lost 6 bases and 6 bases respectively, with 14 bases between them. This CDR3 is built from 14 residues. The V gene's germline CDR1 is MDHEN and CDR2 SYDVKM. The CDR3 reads CASRGSLVAGELFF. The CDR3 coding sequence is TGTGCCAGCAGGGGGAGTCTTGTGGCCGGGGAGCTGTTTTTT.

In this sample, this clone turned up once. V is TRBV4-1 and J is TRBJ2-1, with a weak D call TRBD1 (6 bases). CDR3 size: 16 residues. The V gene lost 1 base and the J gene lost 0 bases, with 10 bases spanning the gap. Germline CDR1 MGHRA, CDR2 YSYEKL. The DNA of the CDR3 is TGCGCCAGCAGCCAAGGAGACAGGAGCTCCTACAATGAGCAGTTCTTC. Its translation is CASSQGDRSSYNEQFF.

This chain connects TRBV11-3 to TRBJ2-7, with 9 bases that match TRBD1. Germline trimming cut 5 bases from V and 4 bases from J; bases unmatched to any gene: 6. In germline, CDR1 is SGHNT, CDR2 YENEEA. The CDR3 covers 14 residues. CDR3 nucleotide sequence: TGTGCCAGCAGCAAAACCGGGACAGGGTACGAGCAGTACTTC. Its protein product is CASSKTGTGYEQYF. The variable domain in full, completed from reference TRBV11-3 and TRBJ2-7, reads EAGVVQSPRYKIIEKKQPVAFWCNPISGHNTLYWYLQNLGQGPELLIRYENEEAVDDSQLPKDRFSAERLKGVDSTLKIQPAELGDSAVYLCASSKTGTGYEQYFGPGTRLTVT.